These 17 T cell receptor beta chains were all obtained from the same sample, sequenced in a study of shared clonotypes between healthy human individuals. Libraries were prepared by immunoSEQ multiplex PCR; TCRdb keeps only in-frame clonotypes and omits some of them. Among about 680,000 clones listed, roughly nine tenths were seen once. Naivety among CD8 cells was defined by CD45RO negativity and positive CCR7 selection, thereby excluding terminally differentiated effector memory CD45RA+ cells. Material for sequencing was naive CD8+ T cells sorted from blood. Receptor source: a man aged 25 to 40 in good health.

The chain employs TRBV28 and TRBJ2-1, with D possibly called TRBD1 or TRBD2 (5 bases each). V lost 9 bases, J lost 3 bases, and 18 bases lay in between. The CDR3 contains 15 residues. Germline CDR1 reads MDHEN; CDR2 reads SYDVKM. In DNA form, the CDR3 reads TGTGCCAGTAATGGGGGTGCCTACCGCTACAATGAGCAGTTCTTC. Encoded protein: CASNGGAYRYNEQFF.

This clone was detected once. The chain joins TRBV7-9 to TRBJ2-7; D may be TRBD1 or TRBD2 (5 bases each). Germline CDR1 SEHNR, CDR2 FQNEAQ (reference sequence). The CDR3 covers 14 residues. With 2 bases removed from V and 7 bases from J, the gap between germline ends came to 15 bases. CDR3 sequence reads: CASSLTLGGMEQYF. CDR3 nucleotides: TGTGCCAGCAGCTTAACCCTTGGGGGAATGGAGCAGTACTTC.

The gene calls are TRBV7-2 and TRBJ2-5, with D uncertain. Germline V gene lookup returns CDR1 SGHTA and CDR2 FQGNSA. The CDR3 contains 15 residues. V gave up 5 bases and J gave up 2 bases, with 15 bases separating them. The CDR3 DNA follows: TGTGCCAGCAGCCCGGGTACCCTAAATCAAGAGACCCAGTACTTC. This gives the protein CASSPGTLNQETQYF.

CDR3 DNA: TGTGCCAGTCGAGCGTCCAACTCCTACAATGAGCAGTTCTTC. This sequence encodes CASRASNSYNEQFF. This rearrangement joins TRBV27 to TRBJ2-1; D is unresolved. The CDR3 has 14 residues. Germline CDR1 MNHEY, CDR2 SMNVEV (reference sequence). The V and J ends lost 9 bases and 0 bases respectively, with 12 bases between them.

As for this clone: Other DNA sequences in the same sample also yield this CDR3. This chain uses TRBV4-1 with TRBJ2-3; maybe TRBD2 (5 bases). This CDR3 has 15 residues. The germline V and J ends were trimmed by 1 base and 6 bases, with 14 bases remaining between them. Germline CDR1 is MGHRA and CDR2 is YSYEKL. The CDR3 loop is CASSQGLAGGDTQYF. The CDR3 DNA reads TGCGCCAGCAGCCAAGGTCTAGCAGGAGGCGATACGCAGTATTTT.

As for this clone: Distinct nucleotide sequences in the sample also encode this CDR3. V gene TRBV27 combines with J gene TRBJ1-1; D gene unclear. The V end lost 6 bases, the J end lost 5 bases, and 7 bases lay between the germline ends. The germline CDR1 and CDR2 sequences are MNHEY and SMNVEV (reference sequence). CDR3 length: 11 amino acids. The CDR3 reads CASSLGTEAFF. CDR3 bases: TGTGCCAGCAGCTTGGGGACTGAAGCTTTCTTT.

This clone was observed a single time. This chain joins TRBV7-2 and TRBJ2-7; 10 positions match TRBD1. V shed 4 bases and J 2 bases; nucleotides not matched to a gene: 5. The germline V gene encodes CDR1 SGHTA and CDR2 FQGNSA. This CDR3 comprises 15 residues. The CDR3 region has the DNA TGTGCCAGCAGCTCACCGGGACAGGGGACCTACGAGCAGTACTTC. Translation gives CASSSPGQGTYEQYF. The full variable domain, in which reference TRBV7-2 and TRBJ2-7 provide the parts outside the CDR3, is GAGVSQSPSNKVTEKGKDVELRCDPISGHTALYWYRQSLGQGLEFLIYFQGNSAPDKSGLPSDRFSAERTGGSVSTLTIQRTQQEDSAVYLCASSSPGQGTYEQYFGPGTRLTVT.

Written as DNA, the CDR3 is TGTGCCAGCGTCAGCGGGGGGACCTACGAGCAGTACTTC. This codes for CASVSGGTYEQYF. This chain links TRBV7-9 with TRBJ2-7; 9 nucleotides align to TRBD2. Germline loops: CDR1 SEHNR, CDR2 FQNEAQ (reference sequence). The CDR3 consists of 13 residues. Unmatched junction bases numbered 4, after V lost 8 bases and J lost 2 bases.

The chain combines TRBV5-5 with TRBJ2-7; the D is unclear. CDR1 and CDR2 (germline): SGHKS, YYEKEE (reference sequence). The ends were cut back, 1 base at V and 4 bases at J, with 6 bases in the middle. CDR3 length equals 12 residues. CDR3: CASSLNGYEQYF. CDR3 nucleotide sequence: TGTGCCAGCAGCTTGAATGGTTACGAGCAGTACTTC.

The rearrangement links TRBV27 to TRBJ1-1; unclear D gene. V lost 3 bases to trimming and J lost 7 bases, with 6 bases between them. CDR1 is MNHEY and CDR2 is SMNVEV in the germline V gene (reference sequence). This CDR3 is built from 11 residues. In DNA form, the CDR3 reads TGTGCCAGCAGTTTCGGAAATGAAGCTTTCTTT. Protein product: CASSFGNEAFF.

The V call is TRBV7-9, the J call TRBJ2-7, with 14 bases that match TRBD2. J gave up 3 bases and V 5 bases, and 6 bases lay outside the gene matches. Germline assignment: CDR1 SEHNR and CDR2 FQNEAQ (reference sequence). The CDR3 sequence is 16 residues long. In nucleotides, the CDR3 is TGTGCCAGCAGCCCGCCGGGACTAGCGGGAGACTACGAGCAGTACTTC. Encoded protein: CASSPPGLAGDYEQYF.

The V call is TRBV7-9, the J call TRBJ2-3; D ambiguous. The germline V and J ends were trimmed by 2 bases and 0 bases, with 9 bases remaining between them. CDR1 and CDR2 (germline): SEHNR, FQNEAQ (reference sequence). The CDR3 spans 15 residues. In nucleotides, the CDR3 is TGTGCCAGCAGCTTATGGGTTGGAAGCACAGATACGCAGTATTTT. Amino acid sequence: CASSLWVGSTDTQYF.

V is TRBV9 and J is TRBJ2-7; D uncertain. The CDR3 loop spans 12 amino acids. Trimming shortened V by 4 bases and J by 2 bases, and 7 bases separated the two germline ends. Germline assignment: CDR1 SGDLS and CDR2 YYNGEE. CDR3 region: CASSPHPYEQYF. The DNA of the CDR3 is TGTGCCAGCAGCCCCCACCCCTACGAGCAGTACTTC. The complete variable domain, with remaining parts taken from reference TRBV9 and TRBJ2-7, reads DSGVTQTPKHLITATGQRVTLRCSPRSGDLSVYWYQQSLDQGLQFLIQYYNGEERAKGNILERFSAQQFPDLHSELNLSSLELGDSALYFCASSPHPYEQYFGPGTRLTVT.

This chain joins TRBV7-9 and TRBJ2-4; possibly TRBD2 for D (5 bases). V shed 1 base and J shed 5 bases, with 15 bases lying between them. This CDR3 has 16 residues. Germline-derived CDR1 and CDR2 are SEHNR and FQNEAQ (reference sequence). The DNA for the CDR3 is TGTGCCAGCAGCTTAGGGGTCGGGGAGATCCAAAACATTCAGTACTTC. Its translation is CASSLGVGEIQNIQYF.

The chain couples TRBV9 to TRBJ2-7, with D possibly TRBD2 on 5 matching bases. The CDR3 has 14 amino acids. Germline V lookup: CDR1 SGDLS, CDR2 YYNGEE. Trimming took off 0 bases at V and 0 bases at J, with 7 bases between the two ends. The CDR3: CASSVGGYSYEQYF. In DNA form, the CDR3 reads TGTGCCAGCAGCGTAGGAGGGTACTCCTACGAGCAGTACTTC.

This clone was found once. The genes are TRBV5-5 and TRBJ2-5; TRBD1 matches at 8 bases. This CDR3 is 15 amino acids long. Germline V gene sequence: CDR1 SGHKS, CDR2 YYEKEE (reference sequence). V shed 3 bases, J shed 2 bases, and the junction held 6 bases outside the gene matches. This CDR3 is CASSSIHRGQETQYF. CDR3 in DNA: TGTGCCAGCAGCTCTATACACAGGGGGCAAGAGACCCAGTACTTC.

The V gene is TRBV2, the J gene TRBJ2-5; no firm D call. V lost 4 bases, J lost 1 base, and 4 bases lay in between. This CDR3 comprises 12 residues. Germline V gene data show CDR1 as SNHLY and CDR2 as FYNNEI. The CDR3 loop is CASSGSQETQYF. The CDR3 coding sequence is TGTGCCAGCAGTGGGTCCCAAGAGACCCAGTACTTC.